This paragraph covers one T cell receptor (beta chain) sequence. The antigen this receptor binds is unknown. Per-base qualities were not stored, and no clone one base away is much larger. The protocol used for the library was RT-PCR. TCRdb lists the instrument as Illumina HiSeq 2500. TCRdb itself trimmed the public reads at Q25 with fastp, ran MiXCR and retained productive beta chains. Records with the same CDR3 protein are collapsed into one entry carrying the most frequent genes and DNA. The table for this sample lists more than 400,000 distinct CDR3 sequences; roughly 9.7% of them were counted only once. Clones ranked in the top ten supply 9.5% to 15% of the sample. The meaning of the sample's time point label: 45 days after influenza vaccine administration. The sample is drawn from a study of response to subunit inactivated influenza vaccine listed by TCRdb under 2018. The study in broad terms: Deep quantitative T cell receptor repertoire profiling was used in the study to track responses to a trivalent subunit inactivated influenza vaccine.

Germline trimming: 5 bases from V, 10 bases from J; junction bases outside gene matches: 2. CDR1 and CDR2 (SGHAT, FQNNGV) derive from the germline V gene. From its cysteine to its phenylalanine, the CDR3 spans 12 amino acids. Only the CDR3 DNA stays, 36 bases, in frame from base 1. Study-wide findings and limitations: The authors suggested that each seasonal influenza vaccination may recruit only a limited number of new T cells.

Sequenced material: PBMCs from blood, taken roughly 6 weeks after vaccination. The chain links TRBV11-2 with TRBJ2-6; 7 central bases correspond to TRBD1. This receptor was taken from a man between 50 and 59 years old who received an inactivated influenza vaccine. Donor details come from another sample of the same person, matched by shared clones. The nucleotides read TGTGCCAGCAGCACGGGACAGAACGTCCTGACTTTC. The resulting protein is CASSTGQNVLTF.